The rows below give T cell receptor beta chains drawn from one sample of a study of post-analysis software for immune sequencing data. TCRdb ran MiXCR on the PCR reads and lists one entry per CDR3 protein. The table lists 700,000 to 900,000 distinct CDR3 sequences, more than 45% of them singletons. The sample taken for sequencing was blood. The receptors here all came from a girl aged 5-17 years with multiple sclerosis. The CDR3 runs from the conserved cysteine through the conserved F or W. The D gene is left open where the match is weak. Clone size, where shown, is once, few, many, or a class for clones that have expanded.

len	d_gene	abundance	v_gene	j_gene	CDR3aa	CDR3nt
17	TRBD1	NA	TRBV6-1	TRBJ1-5	CASRADRALHSNQPQHF	TGTGCCAGCAGGGCGGACAGGGCTCTGCATAGCAATCAGCCCCAGCATTTT
15	TRBD1	few	TRBV15	TRBJ2-5	CATRGDRVFGETQYF	TGTGCCACCCGAGGAGACAGGGTTTTTGGAGAGACCCAGTACTTC
13	TRBD2	few	TRBV3-1	TRBJ2-5	CASSQGRVGLTYF	TGTGCCAGCAGCCAAGGGAGGGTGGGACTAACGTACTTC
17	NA	NA	TRBV5-4	TRBJ2-6	CASSLGGPFSGANVLTF	TGTGCCAGCAGCTTGGGGGGCCCTTTCTCTGGGGCCAACGTCCTGACTTTC
14	TRBD1	few	TRBV7-8	TRBJ2-7	CASSATGGAYEQYF	TGTGCCAGCAGCGCGACAGGGGGAGCCTACGAGCAGTACTTC
16	TRBD2	few	TRBV20-1	TRBJ2-3	CSAPYTTSGRLDTQYF	TGCAGTGCCCCCTATACCACTAGCGGGAGGTTAGATACGCAGTATTTT
16	NA	NA	TRBV5-6	TRBJ2-5	CASSSSSAGLQETQYF	TGTGCCAGCAGCTCTTCTTCGGCGGGGCTCCAAGAGACCCAGTACTTC
12	NA	NA	TRBV7-2	TRBJ2-7	CASARAVNEQYF	TGTGCCAGTGCCCGGGCTGTCAACGAGCAGTACTTC
17	NA	once	TRBV5-1	TRBJ2-2	CASSLARLVGRISELFF	TGCGCCAGCAGCTTGGCCCGACTAGTGGGGAGGATCTCGGAGCTGTTTTTT
13	NA	few	TRBV15	TRBJ2-7	CATSRAQGLEQYF	TGTGCCACCAGCAGAGCGCAGGGCCTCGAGCAGTACTTC
12	TRBD1	few	TRBV29-1	TRBJ1-2	CSALQGALPYTF	TGCAGCGCCTTACAGGGGGCGCTTCCCTACACCTTC
14	TRBD2	NA	TRBV20-1	TRBJ2-1	CSAQAGGAYNEQFF	TGCAGTGCCCAAGCGGGAGGGGCCTACAATGAGCAGTTCTTC
17	TRBD2	NA	TRBV7-3	TRBJ2-1	CASSLTGGLAEPNEQFF	TGTGCCAGCAGCTTAACGGGGGGACTAGCAGAGCCTAATGAGCAGTTCTTC
14	NA	NA	TRBV5-1	TRBJ2-2	CASSLVTGTGELFF	TGCGCCAGCAGCTTGGTAACCGGGACCGGGGAGCTGTTTTTT
15	NA	NA	TRBV29-1	TRBJ2-1	CSVALPGSPYNEQFF	TGCAGCGTTGCCCTCCCCGGGTCTCCCTACAATGAGCAGTTCTTC
14	NA	NA	TRBV20-1	TRBJ2-5	CSARVGRDLETQYF	TGCAGTGCTAGAGTCGGCCGCGATTTGGAGACCCAGTACTTC
17	TRBD1	NA	TRBV7-9	TRBJ1-2	CASSKDRGAPGNYGYTF	TGTGCCAGCAGCAAGGACAGGGGGGCCCCGGGAAACTATGGCTACACCTTC
16	NA	NA	TRBV12-3/TRBV12-4	TRBJ1-4	CASSFRETATNEKLFF	TGTGCCAGCAGTTTTAGGGAGACAGCAACTAATGAAAAACTGTTTTTT
15	TRBD2	NA	TRBV7-9	TRBJ2-5	CASSTGTSGWETQYF	TGTGCCAGCAGCACCGGGACTAGCGGGTGGGAGACCCAGTACTTC
16	TRBD1	NA	TRBV18	TRBJ2-5	CASSPIGTAYQETQYF	TGTGCCAGCTCACCAATCGGGACAGCGTACCAAGAGACCCAGTACTTC
17	NA	NA	TRBV7-9	TRBJ2-3	CASSLYQGAGPGDTQYF	TGTGCCAGCAGCTTATACCAAGGGGCAGGGCCTGGGGATACGCAGTATTTT
15	NA	NA	TRBV7-2	TRBJ2-1	CASSLAERSYNEQFF	TGTGCCAGCAGCTTAGCGGAAAGATCCTACAATGAGCAGTTCTTC
16	TRBD1	once	TRBV7-9	TRBJ1-2	CASRSGGPTALYGYTF	TGTGCCAGCAGATCAGGGGGCCCAACCGCACTTTATGGCTACACCTTC
13	TRBD1	few	TRBV27	TRBJ2-7	CASRGQGRDEQYF	TGTGCAAGCAGGGGGCAGGGAAGGGACGAGCAGTACTTC
16	TRBD2	NA	TRBV7-2	TRBJ2-1	CASSANPGLEAGEQFF	TGTGCCAGCAGCGCCAACCCGGGACTAGAGGCGGGTGAGCAGTTCTTC
15	NA	few	TRBV4-1	TRBJ2-7	CASSQAFGTLYEQYF	TGCGCCAGCAGCCAAGCATTCGGGACACTATACGAGCAGTACTTC
15	TRBD2	NA	TRBV11-2	TRBJ2-7	CASSLEASGPLEQYF	TGTGCCAGCAGCTTAGAGGCTAGCGGGCCTCTAGAGCAGTACTTC
14	NA	NA	TRBV13	TRBJ2-5	CASSLTALGETQYF	TGTGCCAGCAGCCTGACAGCGTTGGGGGAGACCCAGTACTTC
14	NA	NA	TRBV9	TRBJ1-2	CASSAASVDYGYTF	TGTGCCAGCAGCGCCGCTTCAGTAGACTATGGCTACACCTTC
14	NA	NA	TRBV6-2/TRBV6-3	TRBJ2-1	CASSRTGLGNEQFF	TGTGCCAGCAGCCGGACGGGCCTGGGTAATGAGCAGTTCTTC
12	TRBD1	once	TRBV5-6	TRBJ1-2	CASSYGQVGYTF	TGTGCCAGCAGCTACGGACAGGTTGGCTACACCTTC
16	NA	few	TRBV7-6	TRBJ2-1	CASSLRLVGVRNEQFF	TGTGCCAGCAGCTTACGACTAGTGGGAGTTCGTAATGAGCAGTTCTTC
15	NA	NA	TRBV7-2	TRBJ1-2	CASSPFPGTPHGYTF	TGTGCCAGCAGCCCATTTCCCGGGACCCCACATGGCTACACCTTC
15	TRBD1	NA	TRBV12-3/TRBV12-4	TRBJ2-1	CASSQAGQGAYEQFF	TGTGCCAGCAGTCAAGCGGGACAGGGGGCCTACGAGCAGTTCTTC
19	TRBD1	NA	TRBV6-2/TRBV6-3	TRBJ2-7	CASSSPGQGMYDWGLEQYF	TGTGCCAGCAGTTCCCCCGGACAGGGAATGTATGATTGGGGCCTCGAGCAGTACTTC
15	NA	NA	TRBV4-3	TRBJ1-2	CASSQASTSDYGYTF	TGCGCCAGCAGCCAGGCTTCTACGTCAGACTATGGCTACACCTTC
16	NA	NA	TRBV10-3	TRBJ2-1	CAISESVSRVLNEQFF	TGTGCCATCAGTGAGTCTGTCTCTCGGGTCCTCAATGAGCAGTTCTTC
15	TRBD1	few	TRBV6-1	TRBJ2-1	CASSEYGDSYNEQFF	TGTGCCAGCAGTGAATATGGGGACAGCTACAATGAGCAGTTCTTC
15	TRBD1	once	TRBV27	TRBJ1-2	CASSPAGQDRYGCTF	TGTGCCAGCAGCCCGGCGGGACAGGACCGCTATGGCTGCACCTTC
15	NA	NA	TRBV9	TRBJ2-5	CAGSVDGTGGETQYF	TGTGCCGGCAGCGTAGACGGGACCGGCGGAGAGACCCAGTACTTC
13	NA	NA	TRBV28	TRBJ2-1	CASSSIENNEQFF	TGTGCCAGCAGTTCAATAGAAAACAATGAGCAGTTCTTC
14	TRBD2	NA	TRBV29-1	TRBJ2-1	CSVDGRGLAGEQFF	TGCAGCGTTGATGGGAGAGGCCTAGCGGGGGAGCAGTTCTTC